A selection of T cell receptor beta chains follows, all from one sample in a study of blood T cell repertoires in COVID-19. Some clones are missing from TCRdb's copy, which holds only in-frame ones; the method was immunoSEQ multiplex PCR. The sample comprises some 98,000 clones, 84% of which are singletons, and around a quarter rests with the top ten. Sequencing input: peripheral blood. The receptors shown here come from a man between 60 and 70 years old with acute or convalescent COVID-19. Each CDR3 is given with its conserved first and last residue. D genes are given only for firm matches. Part of the rows lack a size; the others show once, few, many or a class for expanded clones.

TRBV28,NA,NA,TRBJ1-2,CASSGRGYTF,TGTGCCAGCAGTGGCCGAGGCTACACCTTC
TRBV2,NA,NA,TRBJ1-6,CASSPGQKNSPLHF,TGTGCCAGCAGTCCCGGACAGAAAAATTCACCCCTCCACTTT
TRBV18,TRBD1,few,TRBJ1-2,CASSAETGRRLANYGYTF,TGTGCCAGCTCAGCCGAGACAGGGCGTCGATTAGCTAACTATGGCTACACCTTC
TRBV6-5,TRBD1,NA,TRBJ1-2,CASRFGGQGSGYTF,TGTGCCAGCAGGTTCGGAGGACAGGGCAGCGGCTACACCTTC
TRBV28,TRBD1,NA,TRBJ1-2,CASSPGGRGYTF,TGTGCCAGCAGCCCAGGGGGACGGGGCTACACCTTC
TRBV5-4,TRBD2,NA,TRBJ2-3,CASSLAPSGGADTQYF,TGTGCCAGCAGCCTAGCTCCTAGCGGGGGGGCGGATACGCAGTATTTT
TRBV25-1,NA,NA,TRBJ1-1,CASTPSGRGFDTEAFF,TGTGCCAGCACGCCCTCCGGGAGAGGATTTGACACTGAAGCTTTCTTT
TRBV6-2/TRBV6-3,TRBD1,once,TRBJ1-6,CASSYKGTGNSPLHF,TGTGCCAGCAGTTACAAGGGGACAGGGAACTCACCCCTCCACTTT
TRBV9,TRBD1,few,TRBJ1-4,CASSIRTGQNEKLFF,TGTGCCAGCAGCATACGGACAGGGCAAAATGAAAAACTGTTTTTT
TRBV24-1,NA,NA,TRBJ2-1,CATSPGGATQFF,TGTGCCACCAGCCCGGGTGGGGCGACCCAGTTCTTC
TRBV11-2,TRBD2,NA,TRBJ2-1,CASTTPGRPNNEQFF,TGTGCCAGCACCACTCCCGGGAGGCCAAACAATGAGCAGTTCTTC
TRBV4-3,NA,NA,TRBJ1-2,CASSQEPNTGPYGYTF,TGCGCCAGCAGCCAAGAACCAAATACTGGGCCTTATGGCTACACCTTC
TRBV10-3,NA,NA,TRBJ2-7,CAIRGGQPPYEQYF,TGTGCCATCAGAGGAGGACAGCCACCCTACGAGCAGTACTTC
TRBV7-2,NA,NA,TRBJ2-1,CASSYGGGGNEQFF,TGTGCCAGCAGCTATGGAGGGGGGGGGAATGAGCAGTTCTTC
TRBV2,TRBD2,NA,TRBJ2-3,CASSDGTSGLTDTQYF,TGTGCCAGCAGTGATGGGACTAGCGGACTCACAGATACGCAGTATTTT
TRBV4-1,NA,few,TRBJ1-4,CASSQATGWDEKLFF,TGCGCCAGCAGCCAAGCTACGGGATGGGATGAAAAACTGTTTTTT
TRBV4-2,TRBD2,NA,TRBJ2-3,CASSQGLAASTDTQYF,TGTGCCAGCAGCCAGGGACTAGCGGCTAGCACAGATACGCAGTATTTT
TRBV28,NA,NA,TRBJ1-1,CASRSTDHGFF,TGTGCCAGCAGGTCGACAGATCACGGCTTCTTT
TRBV18,NA,NA,TRBJ1-3,CASSPQGNTIYF,TGTGCCAGCTCACCACAGGGGAACACCATATATTTT
TRBV7-9,TRBD1,NA,TRBJ1-1,CASSLAQGVLSTEAFF,TGTGCCAGCAGCTTAGCGCAGGGGGTTCTGAGCACTGAAGCTTTCTTT
TRBV7-3,NA,few,TRBJ1-2,CASSPTGSYGYTF,TGTGCCAGCAGCCCTACAGGGAGCTATGGCTACACCTTC
TRBV4-3,TRBD1,NA,TRBJ2-1,CASSQHRGAYNEQFF,TGCGCCAGCAGCCAGCACAGGGGAGCCTACAATGAGCAGTTCTTC
TRBV28,NA,few,TRBJ1-6,CASSSQGSKLNSPLHF,TGTGCCAGCAGTTCACAGGGAAGCAAACTCAATTCACCCCTCCACTTT
TRBV9,NA,NA,TRBJ1-1,CASSPRAEGTEAFF,TGTGCCAGCAGCCCCCGCGCAGAGGGCACTGAAGCTTTCTTT
TRBV9,TRBD1,once,TRBJ1-6,CASSVGGTGVRSPLHF,TGTGCCAGCAGCGTAGGAGGGACAGGGGTCCGCTCACCCCTCCACTTT
TRBV30,TRBD1,NA,TRBJ1-1,CAWSGQGNTEAFF,TGTGCCTGGAGTGGACAGGGGAACACTGAAGCTTTCTTT
TRBV29-1,TRBD2,NA,TRBJ2-1,CSVDRGGTGGLAGLGFSSYNEQFF,TGCAGCGTTGACCGCGGTGGGACGGGGGGACTAGCGGGGCTAGGATTTAGCTCCTACAATGAGCAGTTCTTC
TRBV28,NA,NA,TRBJ1-3,CASSLYSGNTIYF,TGTGCCAGCAGTCTTTACTCTGGAAACACCATATATTTT
TRBV5-4,NA,NA,TRBJ2-6,CASSPRQGGGTGANVLTF,TGTGCCAGCAGCCCCCGACAGGGCGGGGGGACTGGGGCCAACGTCCTGACTTTC
TRBV28,TRBD1,NA,TRBJ2-5,CASSLRDSQETQYF,TGTGCCAGCAGTTTACGGGACAGCCAAGAGACCCAGTACTTC
TRBV28,NA,NA,TRBJ1-5,CASSLAGFTGNQPQHF,TGTGCCAGCAGTTTAGCAGGGTTCACGGGCAATCAGCCCCAGCATTTT